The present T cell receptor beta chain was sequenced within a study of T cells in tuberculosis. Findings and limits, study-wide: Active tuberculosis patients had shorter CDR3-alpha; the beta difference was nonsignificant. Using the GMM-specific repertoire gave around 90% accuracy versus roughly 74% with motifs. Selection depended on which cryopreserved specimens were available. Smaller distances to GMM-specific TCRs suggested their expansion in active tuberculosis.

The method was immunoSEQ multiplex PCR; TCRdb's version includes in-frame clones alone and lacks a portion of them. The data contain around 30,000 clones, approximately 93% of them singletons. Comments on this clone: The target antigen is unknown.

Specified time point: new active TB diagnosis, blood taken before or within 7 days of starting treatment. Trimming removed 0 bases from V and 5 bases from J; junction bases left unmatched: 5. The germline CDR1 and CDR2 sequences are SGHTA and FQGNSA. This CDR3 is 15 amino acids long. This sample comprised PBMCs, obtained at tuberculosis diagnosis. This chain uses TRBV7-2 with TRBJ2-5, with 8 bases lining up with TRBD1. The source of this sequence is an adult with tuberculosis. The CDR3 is CASSLAQGATETQYF. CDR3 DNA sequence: TGTGCCAGCAGCTTAGCGCAGGGGGCCACGGAGACCCAGTACTTC.